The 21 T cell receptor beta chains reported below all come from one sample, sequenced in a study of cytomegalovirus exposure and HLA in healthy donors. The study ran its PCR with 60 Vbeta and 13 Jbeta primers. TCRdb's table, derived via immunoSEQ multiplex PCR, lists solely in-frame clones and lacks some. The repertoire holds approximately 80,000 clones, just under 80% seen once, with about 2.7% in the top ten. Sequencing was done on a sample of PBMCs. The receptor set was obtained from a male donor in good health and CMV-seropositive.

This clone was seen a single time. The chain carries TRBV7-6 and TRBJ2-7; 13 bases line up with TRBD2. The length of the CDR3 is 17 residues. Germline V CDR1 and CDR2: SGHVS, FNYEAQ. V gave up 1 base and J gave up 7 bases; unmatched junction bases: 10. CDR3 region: CASSLVSGLAGAGEQYF. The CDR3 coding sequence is TGTGCCAGCAGCTTAGTTAGTGGACTAGCGGGAGCGGGGGAGCAGTACTTC.

This CDR3 reads CASSRQGRDEQYF. As DNA, the CDR3 is TGTGCCAGCAGTCGACAGGGGCGCGACGAGCAGTACTTC. The V and J genes are TRBV2 and TRBJ2-7, with 8 bases fitting TRBD1. The CDR3 runs to 13 residues. Trimming at V came to 5 bases and at J to 5 bases, leaving 5 bases not matched to a gene. Germline CDR1 and CDR2: SNHLY and FYNNEI.

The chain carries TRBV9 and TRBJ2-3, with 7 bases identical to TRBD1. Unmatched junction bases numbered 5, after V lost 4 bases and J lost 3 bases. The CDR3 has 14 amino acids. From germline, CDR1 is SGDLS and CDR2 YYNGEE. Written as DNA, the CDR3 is TGTGCCAGCAGCTTCCAGGGGGAAACAGATACGCAGTATTTT. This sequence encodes CASSFQGETDTQYF.

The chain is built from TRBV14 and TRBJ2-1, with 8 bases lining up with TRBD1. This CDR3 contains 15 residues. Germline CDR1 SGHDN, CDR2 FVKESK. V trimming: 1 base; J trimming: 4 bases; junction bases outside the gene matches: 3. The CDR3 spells CASSQAGGAYNEQFF. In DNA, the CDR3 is TGTGCCAGCAGCCAAGCAGGGGGCGCATACAATGAGCAGTTCTTC.

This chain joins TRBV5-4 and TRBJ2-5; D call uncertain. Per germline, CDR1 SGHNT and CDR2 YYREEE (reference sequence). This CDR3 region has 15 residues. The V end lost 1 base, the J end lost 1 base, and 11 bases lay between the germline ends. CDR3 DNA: TGTGCCAGCAGCTTGAAGTCGAGCCTCCAAGAGACCCAGTACTTC. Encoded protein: CASSLKSSLQETQYF.

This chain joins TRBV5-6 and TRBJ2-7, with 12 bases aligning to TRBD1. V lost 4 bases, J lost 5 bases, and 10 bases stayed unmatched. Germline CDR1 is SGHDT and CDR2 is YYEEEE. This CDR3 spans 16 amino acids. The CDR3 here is CASSHRGTGGFNEQYF. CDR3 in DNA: TGTGCCAGCAGCCACCGAGGGACAGGGGGCTTTAACGAGCAGTACTTC.

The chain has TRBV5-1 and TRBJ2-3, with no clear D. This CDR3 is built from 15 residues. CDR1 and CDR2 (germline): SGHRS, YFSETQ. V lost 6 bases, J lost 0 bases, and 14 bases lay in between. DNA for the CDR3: TGCGCCAGCACTATAACCAGCGCAAGCACAGATACGCAGTATTTT. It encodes CASTITSASTDTQYF.

CDR3 sequence (DNA): TGTGCCATCAGGAGTGCGGTTTGGGATACGCAGTATTTT. It translates to CAIRSAVWDTQYF. J is TRBJ2-3 and V is TRBV10-3; the D is unclear. The CDR3 loop spans 13 amino acids. Germline loops: CDR1 ENHRY, CDR2 SYGVKD. V lost 6 bases to trimming and J lost 6 bases, with 13 bases between them.

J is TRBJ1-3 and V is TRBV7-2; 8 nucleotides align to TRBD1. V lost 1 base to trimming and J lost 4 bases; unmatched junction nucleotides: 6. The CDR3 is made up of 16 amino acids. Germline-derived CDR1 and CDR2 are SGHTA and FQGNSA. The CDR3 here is CASSLGTGRTGNTIYF. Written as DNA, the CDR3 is TGTGCCAGCAGCTTAGGGACAGGGAGGACAGGAAACACCATATATTTT.

Here the CDR3 DNA reads TGTGCCAGCAGCTTCGGGACAGTGGATAAATATACGCAGTATTTT. This translates into CASSFGTVDKYTQYF. The V and J genes are TRBV7-9 and TRBJ2-3; 7 nucleotides align to TRBD1. V was pared by 3 bases and J by 7 bases, with 10 bases of the junction left unmatched. Per the germline V gene, CDR1 is SEHNR and CDR2 is FQNEAQ (reference sequence). The CDR3 sequence is 15 residues long.

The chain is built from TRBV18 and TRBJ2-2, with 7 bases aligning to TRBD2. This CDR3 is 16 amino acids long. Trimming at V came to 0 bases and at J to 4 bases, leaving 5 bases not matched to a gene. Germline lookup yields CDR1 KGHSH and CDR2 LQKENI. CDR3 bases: TGTGCCAGCTCACCACCGTCGCGGGGGTCCACCGGGGAGCTGTTTTTT. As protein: CASSPPSRGSTGELFF. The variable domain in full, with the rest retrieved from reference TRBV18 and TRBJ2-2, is NAGVMQNPRHLVRRRGQEARLRCSPMKGHSHVYWYRQLPEEGLKFMVYLQKENIIDESGMPKERFSAEFPKEGPSILRIQQVVRGDSAAYFCASSPPSRGSTGELFFGEGSRLTVL.

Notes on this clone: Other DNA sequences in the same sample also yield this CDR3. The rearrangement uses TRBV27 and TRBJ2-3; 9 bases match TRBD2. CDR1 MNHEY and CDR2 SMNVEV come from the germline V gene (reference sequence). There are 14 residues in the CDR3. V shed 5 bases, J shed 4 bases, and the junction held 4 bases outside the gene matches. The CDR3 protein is CASSLGLASDTQYF. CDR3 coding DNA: TGTGCCAGCAGTCTCGGACTAGCGTCAGATACGCAGTATTTT.

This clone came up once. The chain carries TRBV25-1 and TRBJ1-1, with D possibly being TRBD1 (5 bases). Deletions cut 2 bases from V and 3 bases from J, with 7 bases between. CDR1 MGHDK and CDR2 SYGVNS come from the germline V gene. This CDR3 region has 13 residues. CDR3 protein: CASSEGAHTEAFF. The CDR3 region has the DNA TGTGCCAGCAGTGAAGGGGCCCACACTGAAGCTTTCTTT.

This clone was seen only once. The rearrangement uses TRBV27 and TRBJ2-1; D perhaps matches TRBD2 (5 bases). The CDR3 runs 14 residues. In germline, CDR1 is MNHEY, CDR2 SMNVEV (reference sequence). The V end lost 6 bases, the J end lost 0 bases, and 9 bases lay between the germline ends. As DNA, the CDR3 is TGTGCCAGCAGGAGCGGAGGCTCCTACAATGAGCAGTTCTTC. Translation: CASRSGGSYNEQFF.

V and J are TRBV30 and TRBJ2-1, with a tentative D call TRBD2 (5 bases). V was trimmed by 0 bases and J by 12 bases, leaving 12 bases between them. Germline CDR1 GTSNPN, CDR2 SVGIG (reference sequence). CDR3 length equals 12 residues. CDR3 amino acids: CAWSVGGSPQFF. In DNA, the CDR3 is TGTGCCTGGAGTGTCGGTGGGAGTCCGCAGTTCTTC.

The DNA for the CDR3 is TGTGCCAGTAGTACTGTGAACTATGGCTACACCTTC. Protein product: CASSTVNYGYTF. This chain uses TRBV19 with TRBJ1-2; D call uncertain. Trimming shortened V by 4 bases and J by 2 bases, and 5 bases separated the two germline ends. The germline V gene has CDR1 LNHDA and CDR2 SQIVND (reference sequence). This CDR3 region has 12 residues. Drawing the rest from reference TRBV19 and TRBJ1-2, the complete variable domain is DGGITQSPKYLFRKEGQNVTLSCEQNLNHDAMYWYRQDPGQGLRLIYYSQIVNDFQKGDIAEGYSVSREKKESFPLTVTSAQKNPTAFYLCASSTVNYGYTFGSGTRLTVV.

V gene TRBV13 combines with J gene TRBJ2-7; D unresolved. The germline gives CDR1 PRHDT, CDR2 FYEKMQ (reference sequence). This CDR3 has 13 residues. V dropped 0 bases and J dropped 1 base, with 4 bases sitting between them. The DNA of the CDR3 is TGTGCCAGCAGCTTAGGACGGTCCTACGAGCAGTACTTC. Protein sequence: CASSLGRSYEQYF.

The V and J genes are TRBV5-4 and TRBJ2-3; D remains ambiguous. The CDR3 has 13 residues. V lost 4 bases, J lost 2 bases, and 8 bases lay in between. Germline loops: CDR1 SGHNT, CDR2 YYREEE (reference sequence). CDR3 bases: TGTGCCAGCAGCCGACAATACACAGATACGCAGTATTTT. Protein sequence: CASSRQYTDTQYF.

The CDR3 DNA reads TGCGCCAGCAGCTTGGGGACAGGGGGCGCCTTCAATGAGCAGTTCTTC. This sequence encodes CASSLGTGGAFNEQFF. The chain recombines TRBV5-1 with TRBJ2-1; 11 bases agree with TRBD1. Germline V gene data show CDR1 as SGHRS and CDR2 as YFSETQ. Losses at the gene ends were 0 bases for V and 6 bases for J; bases not matched to a gene: 5. The CDR3 runs 16 residues.

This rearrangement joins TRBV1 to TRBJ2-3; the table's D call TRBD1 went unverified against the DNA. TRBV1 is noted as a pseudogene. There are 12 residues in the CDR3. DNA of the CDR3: TGCACCAGCCAGGGTTCCCCAGATACGCAGTATTTT. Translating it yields CTSQGSPDTQYF.

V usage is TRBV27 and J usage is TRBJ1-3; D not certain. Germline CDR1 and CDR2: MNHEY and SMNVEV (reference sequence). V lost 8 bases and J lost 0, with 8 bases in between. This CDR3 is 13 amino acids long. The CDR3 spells CASESRSGNTIYF. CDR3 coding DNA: TGTGCCAGCGAGTCCCGCTCTGGAAACACCATATATTTT.